One sample yielded the 16 T cell receptor beta chains listed below, sequenced in a study of shared clonotypes between healthy human individuals. Using immunoSEQ multiplex PCR, the repertoire was profiled, and TCRdb retains in-frame clones only, with some absent. The repertoire holds 2 million to 2.5 million clones, with 90% to 97% as singletons. The sample was naive CD4+ T cells sorted from blood. As to subset: CD45RA+ positively selected. These receptors came from a man in his late teens or twenties in good health.

The chain links TRBV2 to TRBJ2-5, with D hard to call. CDR3 length equals 13 residues. The germline gives CDR1 SNHLY, CDR2 FYNNEI. V was shortened by 6 bases and J by 5 bases, with 13 bases between the two germline ends. The CDR3 protein is CASRGPSGETQYF. The CDR3 region has the DNA TGTGCCAGCAGAGGACCCTCCGGGGAGACCCAGTACTTC. The variable domain in full, completed from reference TRBV2 and TRBJ2-5, reads EPEVTQTPSHQVTQMGQEVILRCVPISNHLYFYWYRQILGQKVEFLVSFYNNEISEKSEIFDDQFSVERPDGSNFTLKIRSTKLEDSAMYFCASRGPSGETQYFGPGTRLLVL.

The chain is built from TRBV18 and TRBJ2-1, with D perhaps matching TRBD1 or TRBD2 (6 bases each). This CDR3 comprises 16 residues. Trimming took 3 bases from V and 2 from J, leaving 14 bases between them. The germline V gene encodes CDR1 KGHSH and CDR2 LQKENI. The CDR3 DNA reads as TGTGCCAGCTCACCCATGACGGGGGCCACCTACAATGAGCAGTTCTTC. Translation: CASSPMTGATYNEQFF.

In nucleotides, the CDR3 is TGTGCCATCAGTGAAAGTGGGGGGGTGAATGAAAAACTGTTTTTT. This codes for CAISESGGVNEKLFF. This rearrangement joins TRBV10-3 to TRBJ1-4; possible D gene TRBD1, 5 bases. Trimming removed 3 bases from V and 5 bases from J, with 13 bases in between. The germline CDR1 and CDR2 sequences are ENHRY and SYGVKD. The CDR3 loop spans 15 amino acids.

V is TRBV13 and J is TRBJ2-5; 7 nucleotides line up with TRBD2. CDR3 length: 15 amino acids. Germline V gene sequence: CDR1 PRHDT, CDR2 FYEKMQ (reference sequence). J lost 7 bases, V lost 5 bases, and 13 bases had no gene match. CDR3 sequence reads: CASSQGGGLLSTQYF. CDR3 bases: TGTGCCAGCAGCCAGGGCGGGGGACTACTATCGACCCAGTACTTC.

The V call is TRBV5-8, the J call TRBJ2-2; D not resolved. This CDR3 is built from 13 residues. Germline V gene sequence: CDR1 SGHTS, CDR2 YDEGEE. Trimming pared 0 bases from V and 2 bases from J, leaving 2 bases between. The CDR3 coding sequence is TGTGCCAGCAGCTTGGTAAACACCGGGGAGCTGTTTTTT. Protein: CASSLVNTGELFF. The full variable domain, in which reference TRBV5-8 and TRBJ2-2 provide the parts outside the CDR3, is EAGVTQSPTHLIKTRGQQATLRCSPISGHTSVYWYQQALGLGLQFLLWYDEGEERNRGNFPPRFSGRQFPNYSSELNVNALELEDSALYLCASSLVNTGELFFGEGSRLTVL.

V and J are TRBV4-3 and TRBJ2-1, with a possible D match to TRBD2 (5 bases). This CDR3 spans 16 amino acids. Trimming left V 0 bases short and J 4 bases short, with 13 bases between. Germline-derived CDR1 and CDR2 are LGHNA and YSLEER. The CDR3 loop reads CASSQEVTRGYNEQFF. The CDR3 DNA sequence: TGCGCCAGCAGCCAAGAAGTCACTCGGGGATACAATGAGCAGTTCTTC.

A few counts support this clone. The V call is TRBV5-1, the J call TRBJ2-2; 7 bases align to TRBD1. The CDR3 is 16 residues long. V shed 0 bases, J shed 0 bases, and the junction held 2 bases outside the gene matches. Germline-derived CDR1 and CDR2 are SGHRS and YFSETQ. DNA for the CDR3: TGCGCCAGCAGCTTGGAGGGACAGTCGAACACCGGGGAGCTGTTTTTT. It yields the protein CASSLEGQSNTGELFF.

CDR3 amino acids: CASSQTGGTTDTQYF. CDR3 DNA: TGTGCCAGCAGCCAGACCGGTGGCACCACAGATACGCAGTATTTT. V is TRBV7-2 and J is TRBJ2-3; no definite D call. Germline lookup yields CDR1 SGHTA and CDR2 FQGNSA. V gave up 5 bases and J gave up 2 bases, with 14 bases separating them. The CDR3 extends over 15 amino acids.

This chain connects TRBV5-1 to TRBJ2-5; tentatively, D is TRBD1 or TRBD2 (5 bases each). The CDR3 length is 15 residues. Germline values: CDR1 SGHRS, CDR2 YFSETQ. Trimming pared 1 base from V and 4 bases from J, leaving 14 bases between. The CDR3 is CASSLRDGFRETQYF. CDR3 coding DNA: TGCGCCAGCAGCTTGCGGGACGGATTTCGAGAGACCCAGTACTTC.

The chain employs TRBV9 and TRBJ1-2, with D possibly being TRBD1 (5 bases). Deletions cut 4 bases from V and 4 bases from J, with 17 bases between. Germline CDR1 and CDR2: SGDLS and YYNGEE. This CDR3 has 15 amino acids. The CDR3 DNA is TGTGCCAGCAGCCCAGTGGGGGGTTGGGGCTATGGCTACACCTTC. This gives the protein CASSPVGGWGYGYTF.

The V gene is TRBV9, the J gene TRBJ1-6; tentative D call: TRBD1 (6 bases). V gave up 4 bases and J gave up 9 bases, with 17 bases separating them. Germline V gives CDR1 SGDLS, CDR2 YYNGEE. The CDR3 sequence is 15 residues long. The CDR3 is CASSRGGTGSSPLHF. CDR3 DNA: TGTGCCAGCAGCCGCGGGGGCACGGGGAGTTCACCCCTCCACTTT.

The chain is built from TRBV27 and TRBJ2-5; the D call may be TRBD1 or TRBD2 (5 bases each). V lost 2 bases, J lost 5 bases, and 12 bases lay in between. In germline, CDR1 is MNHEY, CDR2 SMNVEV (reference sequence). This CDR3 is 14 amino acids long. The CDR3 sequence is CASSLVRDGETQYF. CDR3 nucleotides: TGTGCCAGCAGTTTAGTCAGGGACGGGGAGACCCAGTACTTC.

The rearrangement uses TRBV27 and TRBJ1-5; D possibly corresponds to TRBD1 (6 bases). Per the germline V gene, CDR1 is MNHEY and CDR2 is SMNVEV (reference sequence). The CDR3 extends over 14 amino acids. V lost 6 bases to trimming and J lost 0 bases, with 9 bases between them. The CDR3 sequence: CASRQDSSNQPQHF. The CDR3 bases are TGTGCCAGCAGGCAGGACAGTAGCAATCAGCCCCAGCATTTT.

V and J are TRBV2 and TRBJ2-3; 7 positions match TRBD2. The trim removed 5 bases at V and 10 bases at J, leaving 3 bases unmatched. The CDR3 has 11 residues. CDR1 is SNHLY, CDR2 FYNNEI, per germline. The DNA for the CDR3 is TGTGCCAGCAGTCCTCGGGGGGCGCAGTATTTT. Translation gives CASSPRGAQYF.

The chain recombines TRBV18 with TRBJ1-1; D remains ambiguous. The CDR3 totals 14 residues. V lost 6 bases and J 0 bases, leaving 11 bases between the germline ends. Germline V gene sequence: CDR1 KGHSH, CDR2 LQKENI. CDR3 residues: CASSKANVNTEAFF. CDR3 sequence (DNA): TGTGCCAGCTCGAAAGCGAATGTGAACACTGAAGCTTTCTTT.

CDR3 amino acids: CARSVDPGLVWETQYF. The CDR3 region has the DNA TGTGCCAGAAGCGTAGATCCGGGACTAGTGTGGGAGACCCAGTACTTC. The chain joins TRBV5-3 to TRBJ2-5; 8 positions agree with TRBD2. TRBV5-3 is an open reading frame whose function is uncertain. The CDR3 totals 16 residues. J was trimmed by 5 bases and V by 4 bases; bases with no gene match: 13.